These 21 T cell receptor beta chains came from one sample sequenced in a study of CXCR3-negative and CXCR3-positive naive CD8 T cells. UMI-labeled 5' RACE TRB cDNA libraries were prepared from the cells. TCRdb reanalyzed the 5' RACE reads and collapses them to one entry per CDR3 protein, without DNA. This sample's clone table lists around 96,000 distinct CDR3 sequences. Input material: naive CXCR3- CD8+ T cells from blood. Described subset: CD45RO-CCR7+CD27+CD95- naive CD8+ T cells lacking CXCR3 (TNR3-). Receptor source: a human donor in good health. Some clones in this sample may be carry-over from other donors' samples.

The CDR3 is CASSSRGARTQETQYF. The chain combines TRBV7-9 with TRBJ2-5; TCRdb indicates TRBD1, and absent DNA this call remains unverified. The CDR3 is 16 amino acids. The germline gives CDR1 SEHNR, CDR2 FQNEAQ (reference sequence).

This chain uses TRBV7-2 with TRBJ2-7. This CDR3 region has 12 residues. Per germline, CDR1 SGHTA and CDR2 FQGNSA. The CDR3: CASSLVFYEQYF.

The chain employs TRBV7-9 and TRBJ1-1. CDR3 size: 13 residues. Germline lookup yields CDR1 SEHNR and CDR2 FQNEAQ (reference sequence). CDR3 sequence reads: CASSLLEGDKAFF.

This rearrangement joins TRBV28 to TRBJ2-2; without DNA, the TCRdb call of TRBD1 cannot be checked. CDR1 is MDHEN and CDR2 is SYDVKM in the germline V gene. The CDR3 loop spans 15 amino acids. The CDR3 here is CASTPYRANTGELFF.

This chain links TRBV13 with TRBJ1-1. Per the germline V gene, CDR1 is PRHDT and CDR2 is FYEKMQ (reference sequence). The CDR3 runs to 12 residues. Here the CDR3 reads CASSSANTEAFF.

CDR3 residues: CASSGGLNQETQYF. The V call is TRBV6-5, the J call TRBJ2-5; TCRdb gives TRBD2 as the D gene, but with no DNA this cannot be confirmed. CDR1 is MNHEY and CDR2 is SVGAGI in the germline V gene. The CDR3 sequence is 14 residues long.

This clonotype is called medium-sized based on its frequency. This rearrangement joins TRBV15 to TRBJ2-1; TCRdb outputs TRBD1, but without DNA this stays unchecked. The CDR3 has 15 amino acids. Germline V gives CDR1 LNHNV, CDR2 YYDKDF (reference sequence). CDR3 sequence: CATSAGGSSYNEQFF.

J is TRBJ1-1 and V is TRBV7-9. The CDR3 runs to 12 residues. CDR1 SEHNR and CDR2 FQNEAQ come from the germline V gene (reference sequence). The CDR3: CASSGGEAEAFF.

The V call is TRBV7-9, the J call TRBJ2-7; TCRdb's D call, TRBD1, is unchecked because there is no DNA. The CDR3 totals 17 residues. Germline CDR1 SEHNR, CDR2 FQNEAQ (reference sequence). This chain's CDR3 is CASSLPPGKSLSYEQYF.

The CDR3: CASSQDRGQGADTQYF. V usage is TRBV4-3 and J usage is TRBJ2-3; TCRdb designates TRBD1, a call that cannot be tested without DNA. Germline V gene sequence: CDR1 LGHNA, CDR2 YSLEER. The CDR3 extends over 16 amino acids.

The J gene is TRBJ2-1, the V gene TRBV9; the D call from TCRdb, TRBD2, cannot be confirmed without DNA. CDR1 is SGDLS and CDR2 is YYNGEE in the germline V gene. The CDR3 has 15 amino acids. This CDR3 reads CASSATSGGWYEQFF.

The chain's CDR3 is CASHSDTTDTQYF. V and J are TRBV13 and TRBJ2-3. There are 13 residues in the CDR3. Germline V gene lookup returns CDR1 PRHDT and CDR2 FYEKMQ (reference sequence).

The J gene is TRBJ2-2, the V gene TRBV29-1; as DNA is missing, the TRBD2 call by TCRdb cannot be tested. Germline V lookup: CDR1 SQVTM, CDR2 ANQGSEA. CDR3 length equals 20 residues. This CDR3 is CSVEGPSLEHAGGPDGELFF.

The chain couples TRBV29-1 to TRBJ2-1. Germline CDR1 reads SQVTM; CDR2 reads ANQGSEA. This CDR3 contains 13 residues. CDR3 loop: CSVLFLGGNEQFF.

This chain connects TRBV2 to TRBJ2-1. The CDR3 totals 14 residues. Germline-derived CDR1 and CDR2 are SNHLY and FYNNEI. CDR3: CASSVGDANNEQFF.

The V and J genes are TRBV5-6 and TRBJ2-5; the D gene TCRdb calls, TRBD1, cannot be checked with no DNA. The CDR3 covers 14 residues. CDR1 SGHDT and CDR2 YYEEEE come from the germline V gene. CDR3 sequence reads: CASSARTGEETQYF.

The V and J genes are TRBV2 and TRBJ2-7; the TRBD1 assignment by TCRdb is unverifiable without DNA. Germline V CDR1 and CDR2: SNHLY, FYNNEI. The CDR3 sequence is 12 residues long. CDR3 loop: CASSAGTREQYF.

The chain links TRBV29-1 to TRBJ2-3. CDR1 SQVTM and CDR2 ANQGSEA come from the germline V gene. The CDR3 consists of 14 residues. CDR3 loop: CSVEAPTSTDTQYF.

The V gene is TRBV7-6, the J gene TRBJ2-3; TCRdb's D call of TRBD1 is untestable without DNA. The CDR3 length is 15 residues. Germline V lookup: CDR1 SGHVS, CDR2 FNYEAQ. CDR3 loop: CASSSSGDDTDTQYF.

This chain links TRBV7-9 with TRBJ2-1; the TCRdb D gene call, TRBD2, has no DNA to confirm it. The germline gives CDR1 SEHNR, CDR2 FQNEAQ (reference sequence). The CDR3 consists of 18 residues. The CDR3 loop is CASSHLLASGRAGNEQFF.

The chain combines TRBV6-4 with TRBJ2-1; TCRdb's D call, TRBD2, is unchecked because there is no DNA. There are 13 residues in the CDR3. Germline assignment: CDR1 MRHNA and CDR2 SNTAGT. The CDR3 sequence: CASANGGEGEQFF.